The 8 T cell receptor beta chains listed next were all sequenced from one sample in a study of cytomegalovirus exposure and HLA in healthy donors. The PCR made use of 60 Vbeta and 13 Jbeta primers. Only in-frame clones appear in the TCRdb table, and some are missing; sequencing was by immunoSEQ multiplex PCR. Of a few hundred thousand clones listed, approximately 81% are singletons. The specimen was PBMCs. The receptor source for this set is a woman in her fifties or sixties in good health and CMV-seropositive.

J is TRBJ1-5 and V is TRBV10-2; D perhaps matches TRBD1 (6 bases). Trimming left V 3 bases short and J 9 bases short, with 6 bases between. CDR3 length: 11 residues. In germline, CDR1 is WSHSY, CDR2 SAAADI. The CDR3 reads CASSEGGPQHF. CDR3 sequence (DNA): TGCGCCAGCAGTGAAGGGGGGCCCCAGCATTTT.

The chain joins TRBV18 to TRBJ1-1, with 7 positions matching TRBD1. The V gene end was trimmed by 1 base and the J gene end by 5 bases; junction bases not matched to a gene: 4. This CDR3 is 14 amino acids long. Germline assignment: CDR1 KGHSH and CDR2 LQKENI. The CDR3 reads CASSPQGARTEAFF. The CDR3 nucleotides read TGTGCCAGCTCACCACAGGGGGCGAGGACTGAAGCTTTCTTT.

The CDR3 here is CASSLDQSTDTQYF. In nucleotides, the CDR3 is TGTGCCAGCAGCTTGGACCAGAGCACAGATACGCAGTATTTT. The gene calls are TRBV5-4 and TRBJ2-3; D uncertain. The CDR3 has 14 amino acids. Germline lookup yields CDR1 SGHNT and CDR2 YYREEE (reference sequence). Trimming removed 0 bases at V and 0 bases at J, with 5 bases between. The full variable domain, its missing parts supplied by reference TRBV5-4 and TRBJ2-3, is ETGVTQSPTHLIKTRGQQVTLRCSSQSGHNTVSWYQQALGQGPQFIFQYYREEENGRGNFPPRFSGLQFPNYSSELNVNALELDDSALYLCASSLDQSTDTQYFGPGTRLTVL.

The chain links TRBV14 to TRBJ1-2, with D perhaps matching TRBD1 (6 bases). Germline V gene lookup returns CDR1 SGHDN and CDR2 FVKESK. V dropped 1 base and J dropped 4 bases, with 10 bases sitting between them. The CDR3 extends over 14 amino acids. The CDR3 loop is CASSQVTGSYGYTF. DNA for the CDR3: TGTGCCAGCAGCCAAGTCACAGGGAGCTATGGCTACACCTTC. The full variable domain, its missing parts supplied by reference TRBV14 and TRBJ1-2, is EAGVTQFPSHSVIEKGQTVTLRCDPISGHDNLYWYRRVMGKEIKFLLHFVKESKQDESGMPNNRFLAERTGGTYSTLKVQPAELEDSGVYFCASSQVTGSYGYTFGSGTRLTVV.

The chain links TRBV28 to TRBJ2-1; tentatively, D is TRBD2 (6 bases). In germline, CDR1 is MDHEN, CDR2 SYDVKM. There are 14 residues in the CDR3. Trimming removed 6 bases from V and 3 bases from J, with 12 bases in between. CDR3: CASRWGGNYNEQFF. Written as DNA, the CDR3 is TGTGCCAGCAGGTGGGGCGGGAACTACAATGAGCAGTTCTTC.

The chain recombines TRBV6-5 with TRBJ2-3; D may be TRBD1 (6 bases). This CDR3 spans 15 amino acids. V was cut by 6 bases and J by 2 bases, with 15 bases left in between. The germline V gene has CDR1 MNHEY and CDR2 SVGAGI. The DNA for the CDR3 is TGTGCCAGCAGCCCAGTCGGGACATACACAGATACGCAGTATTTT. It is translated as CASSPVGTYTDTQYF.

This clone turned up a few times. The chain links TRBV5-5 to TRBJ2-7, with D possibly being TRBD2 (6 bases). The CDR3 consists of 16 residues. The germline V gene encodes CDR1 SGHKS and CDR2 YYEKEE (reference sequence). The germline V and J ends were trimmed by 4 bases and 2 bases, with 19 bases remaining between them. This CDR3 is CASSRLEGFRAYEQYF. CDR3 DNA: TGTGCCAGCAGCCGCCTGGAGGGCTTCCGCGCCTACGAGCAGTACTTC.

This clone came up a few times. The chain employs TRBV5-1 and TRBJ2-1; 8 bases match TRBD2. Germline CDR1 is SGHRS and CDR2 is YFSETQ. The CDR3 runs to 14 residues. V was clipped by 4 bases and J by 7 bases; unmatched bases: 7. CDR3 coding DNA: TGCGCCAGCAGCGTCTATAGCGGGACGAATGAGCAGTTCTTC. It encodes CASSVYSGTNEQFF.